This TCR beta chain originates from a study of T cell responses to AZD1222 COVID-19 vaccine. Study in general: Analysis merged second doses at about 4 or about 12 weeks. Study results and caveats: Within unmutated variant regions lay the reported targets of nearly half of spike-specific TCRs.

Measured with immunoSEQ multiplex PCR; TCRdb has only the in-frame clones, and not every one. The sample has about 130,000 clones; about 86% are singletons. This clone appeared a single time. The antigen remains unidentified. The specimen comprised peripheral blood, sampled on day 0 of AZD1222 vaccination. The sequence was collected from an adult in good health.

CDR3 bases: TGTGCCAGCAGCGTTTCGACTTGGAACTATGGCTACACCTTC. As protein: CASSVSTWNYGYTF. The gene calls are TRBV9 and TRBJ1-2; no clear D gene. The CDR3 covers 14 residues. Germline CDR1 reads SGDLS; CDR2 reads YYNGEE. Trimming removed 2 bases at V and 2 bases at J, with 10 bases between.